This entry describes one TCR beta chain. Its antigen remains unknown. The sample originates from a study of post-analysis software for immune sequencing data. The overall study: The courses of disease that were included comprised relapsing-remitting, secondary progressive and progressive-relapsing multiple sclerosis.

The V and J ends lost 5 bases and 2 bases respectively, with 15 bases between them. The CDR3 spans 15 residues. Germline V lookup: CDR1 SEHNR, CDR2 FQNEAQ (reference sequence). Points from the study as a whole: Samples from a shared batch, those prepared together, strongly co-clustered by F measure. Included in a set of roughly five TRBV segments more frequent in patients than controls were TRBV5-6, TRBV5-1 and TRBV20-1.

Unique molecular identifiers featured in each of the TCR beta cDNA libraries. T cells numbering about 0.85 to 11 million yielded cDNA molecules that totaled some 500,000. TCRdb used MiXCR to reprocess the PCR reads, holding one entry per CDR3 protein. The sample yields some 690,000 distinct CDR3 sequences, 30% seen once. V is TRBV7-9 and J is TRBJ2-5; the D is unclear. The source is a girl between 10 and 17 years old with multiple sclerosis. The sequencing input was blood. CDR3 bases: TGTGCCAGCAGCCCCGAGGTGGCTATACAAGAGACCCAGTACTTC. It translates to CASSPEVAIQETQYF.